This T cell receptor (beta chain) was sequenced during a study of blood T cell repertoires in COVID-19. The table came from immunoSEQ multiplex PCR; TCRdb's copy has only in-frame clones and leaves some out. The table shows around 300,000 clones, with roughly 89% occurring only once. The V and J ends lost 7 bases and 3 bases respectively, with 9 bases between them. There are 12 residues in the CDR3. Sequenced sample: peripheral blood. V gene TRBV12-3 or TRBV12-4 combines with J gene TRBJ1-2; possibly TRBD1 for D (6 bases). The receptor was derived from a man between 45 and 60 years old with acute or convalescent COVID-19. CDR3 nucleotides: TGTGCCAGCACCAGACAGGACTATGGCTACACCTTC. Translation: CASTRQDYGYTF.